These 11 T cell receptor beta chains originate from one sample sequenced in a study of shared T cell receptors in the human thymus. Generated by immunoSEQ multiplex PCR, the TCRdb table keeps only in-frame clones and is missing some. The repertoire includes 700,000 or so clones, over 75% of them detected once, and around 0.01% sits in the top ten. This sample was shared with a second study, whose subject was human thymus T cells.

The sample comprised thymocytes. All receptors come from a girl less than two years old with a congenital heart defect.

This chain uses TRBV11-1 with TRBJ2-5; D may be TRBD1 (6 bases). Germline assignment: CDR1 SGHAT and CDR2 FQDESV (reference sequence). The CDR3 has 17 amino acids. The V end was cut by 1 base, the J end by 5 bases, with 20 bases between. The CDR3 reads CASSLVEGGSIRETQYF. Written as DNA, the CDR3 is TGTGCCAGCAGCTTAGTAGAAGGGGGATCGATTCGGGAGACCCAGTACTTC.

This chain connects TRBV28 to TRBJ1-6, with a tentative D call TRBD1 (6 bases). CDR3 length equals 18 residues. Between the trimmed V and J ends, which lost 1 base and 0 bases, there was a span of 13 bases. Germline V CDR1 and CDR2: MDHEN, SYDVKM. CDR3 amino acids: CASSLYQDRSSYNSPLHF. The CDR3 bases are TGTGCCAGCAGTTTATACCAGGACAGAAGCTCCTATAATTCACCCCTCCACTTT.

This clone was counted only a few times. This chain uses TRBV5-4 with TRBJ2-3, with TRBD1 identical over 7 bases. The CDR3 is 15 amino acids. Unmatched junction bases numbered 6, after V lost 4 bases and J lost 1 base. Germline V lookup: CDR1 SGHNT, CDR2 YYREEE (reference sequence). This CDR3 is CASSKGQAGTDTQYF. CDR3 coding DNA: TGTGCCAGCAGCAAAGGACAGGCTGGCACAGATACGCAGTATTTT.

The sample holds one count of this clone. The V and J genes are TRBV28 and TRBJ1-6; 8 bases agree with TRBD1. Germline V gene lookup returns CDR1 MDHEN and CDR2 SYDVKM. The CDR3 is made up of 13 amino acids. The trim removed 8 bases at V and 7 bases at J, leaving 4 bases unmatched. The DNA for the CDR3 is TGTGCCAGCCTGGACAGGGACAATTCACCCCTCCACTTT. It codes for CASLDRDNSPLHF. The full variable domain, with the rest looked up from reference TRBV28 and TRBJ1-6, is DVKVTQSSRYLVKRTGEKVFLECVQDMDHENMFWYRQDPGLGLRLIYFSYDVKMKEKGDIPEGYSVSREKKERFSLILESASTNQTSMYLCASLDRDNSPLHFGNGTRLTVT.

CDR3 bases: TGCAGCGGGACAGGTCCCGCTCGGGAAGCTTTCTTT. The encoded protein is CSGTGPAREAFF. This chain connects TRBV29-1 to TRBJ1-1; TRBD1 agrees at 7 bases. The CDR3 consists of 12 residues. CDR1 and CDR2 from the germline V gene are SQVTM and ANQGSEA. Trimming at V came to 7 bases and at J to 8 bases, leaving 10 bases not matched to a gene.

The chain joins TRBV25-1 to TRBJ1-2; D perhaps matches TRBD1 (5 bases). The V end lost 5 bases, the J end lost 4 bases, and 11 bases lay between the germline ends. Germline CDR1 reads MGHDK; CDR2 reads SYGVNS. CDR3 length equals 13 residues. CDR3 protein: CASSKQGFYGYTF. The DNA for the CDR3 is TGTGCCAGCAGTAAGCAGGGCTTCTATGGCTACACCTTC.

The rearrangement joins TRBV5-4 to TRBJ2-7, with a tentative D call TRBD2 (7 bases). The CDR3 consists of 12 residues. Germline-derived CDR1 and CDR2 are SGHNT and YYREEE (reference sequence). V lost 5 bases and J 6 bases, leaving 12 bases between the germline ends. The chain's CDR3 is CASRGGAREQYF. In nucleotides, the CDR3 is TGTGCCAGCAGGGGGGGGGCTCGCGAGCAGTACTTC.

The V and J genes are TRBV30 and TRBJ1-5, with D unclear. The CDR3 runs to 13 residues. V shed 3 bases and J shed 0 bases, with 6 bases lying between them. Germline CDR1 and CDR2: GTSNPN and SVGIG (reference sequence). CDR3 sequence reads: CAWSQNSNQPQHF. The DNA for the CDR3 is TGTGCCTGGAGCCAAAATAGCAATCAGCCCCAGCATTTT.

The J gene is TRBJ1-2, the V gene TRBV4-1; no definite D call. Germline CDR1 reads MGHRA; CDR2 reads YSYEKL. The CDR3 is 16 amino acids. V was cut by 0 bases and J by 5 bases, with 16 bases left in between. CDR3: CASSQERAPHEYGYTF. The DNA of the CDR3 is TGCGCCAGCAGCCAAGAGAGGGCACCTCATGAATATGGCTACACCTTC.

V gene TRBV20-1 combines with J gene TRBJ1-2, with D uncertain. V was clipped by 0 bases and J by 9 bases, with 8 bases between them. There are 11 residues in the CDR3. Per germline, CDR1 DFQATT and CDR2 SNEGSKA (reference sequence). The CDR3 coding sequence is TGCAGTGCTAGAGATCGTGGGCGCTACACCTTC. It codes for CSARDRGRYTF.

This chain joins TRBV10-2 and TRBJ2-7; D possibly corresponds to TRBD2 (5 bases). CDR1 is WSHSY and CDR2 is SAAADI in the germline V gene. The CDR3 extends over 13 amino acids. V dropped 7 bases and J dropped 3 bases, with 13 bases sitting between them. The CDR3 sequence: CASTPGISYEQYF. The CDR3 nucleotides are TGCGCCAGCACCCCCGGGATAAGCTACGAGCAGTACTTC.